The subject of this entry is one T cell receptor beta chain. The data belong to a study of blood T cell repertoires in COVID-19. V was trimmed by 0 bases and J by 4 bases, leaving 15 bases between them. Germline values: CDR1 MGHRA, CDR2 YSYEKL. The CDR3 loop spans 16 amino acids. Some clones are missing from TCRdb's copy, which holds only in-frame ones; the method was immunoSEQ multiplex PCR. The sample records some 120,000 clones, about 86% being singletons. Sequencing was carried out using peripheral blood. J is TRBJ2-5 and V is TRBV4-1; weak D call: TRBD1 (6 bases). The sequence came from a woman between 50 and 59 years old with acute or convalescent COVID-19. CDR3 amino acids: CASSQDFARGRETQYF. The CDR3 nucleotides read TGCGCCAGCAGCCAAGATTTCGCCAGGGGCAGAGAGACCCAGTACTTC.